This T cell receptor beta chain originates from a study of control samples from healthy donors and cancer patients. The method was immunoSEQ multiplex PCR; TCRdb's version includes in-frame clones alone and lacks a portion of them. This table has 130,000 or so clones, around 92% appearing once. This CDR3 is 14 amino acids long. Trimming at V came to 4 bases and at J to 4 bases, leaving 7 bases not matched to a gene. Germline CDR1 and CDR2: SGHRS and YFSETQ. Sequencing was done on a sample of PBMCs. The V call is TRBV5-1, the J call TRBJ1-2; 7 bases map to TRBD1. The sequence was obtained from a man in his fifties with head and neck cancer. CDR3 amino acids: CASSGPGGGYGYTF. CDR3 nucleotides: TGCGCCAGCAGCGGACCAGGGGGTGGCTATGGCTACACCTTC. Variable domain in full (rest from reference TRBV5-1 and TRBJ1-2): KAGVTQTPRYLIKTRGQQVTLSCSPISGHRSVSWYQQTPGQGLQFLFEYFSETQRNKGNFPGRFSGRQFSNSRSEMNVSTLELGDSALYLCASSGPGGGYGYTFGSGTRLTVV.